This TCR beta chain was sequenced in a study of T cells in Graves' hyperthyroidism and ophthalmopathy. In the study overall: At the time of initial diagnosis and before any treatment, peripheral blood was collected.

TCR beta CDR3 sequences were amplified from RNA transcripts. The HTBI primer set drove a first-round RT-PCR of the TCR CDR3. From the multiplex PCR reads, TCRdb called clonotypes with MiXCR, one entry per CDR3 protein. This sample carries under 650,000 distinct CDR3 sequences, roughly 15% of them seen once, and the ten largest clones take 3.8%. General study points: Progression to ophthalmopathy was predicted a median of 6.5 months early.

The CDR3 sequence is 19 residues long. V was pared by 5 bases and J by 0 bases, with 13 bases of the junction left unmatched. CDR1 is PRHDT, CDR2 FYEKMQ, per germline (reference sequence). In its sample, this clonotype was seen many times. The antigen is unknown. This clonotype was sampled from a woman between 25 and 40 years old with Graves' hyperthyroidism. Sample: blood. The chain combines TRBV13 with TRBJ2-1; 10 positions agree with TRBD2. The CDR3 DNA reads TGTGCCAGCAGCGGCACCGGGACTAGCGCCCAGAGCTCCTACAATGAGCAGTTCTTC. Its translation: CASSGTGTSAQSSYNEQFF.